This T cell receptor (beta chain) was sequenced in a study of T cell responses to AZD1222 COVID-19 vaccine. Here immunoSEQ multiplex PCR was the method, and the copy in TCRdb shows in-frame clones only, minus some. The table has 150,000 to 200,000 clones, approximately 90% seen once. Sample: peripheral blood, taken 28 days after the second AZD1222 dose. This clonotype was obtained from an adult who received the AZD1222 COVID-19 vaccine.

CDR3 nucleotides: TGCGCCAGCAGCCAAGATAACCTCTCGGATCAGCCCCAGCATTTT. It yields the protein CASSQDNLSDQPQHF. The V and J genes are TRBV4-1 and TRBJ1-5; D remains unclear. The germline V gene encodes CDR1 MGHRA and CDR2 YSYEKL. This CDR3 has 15 residues. V lost 0 bases and J 5 bases, leaving 11 bases between the germline ends.